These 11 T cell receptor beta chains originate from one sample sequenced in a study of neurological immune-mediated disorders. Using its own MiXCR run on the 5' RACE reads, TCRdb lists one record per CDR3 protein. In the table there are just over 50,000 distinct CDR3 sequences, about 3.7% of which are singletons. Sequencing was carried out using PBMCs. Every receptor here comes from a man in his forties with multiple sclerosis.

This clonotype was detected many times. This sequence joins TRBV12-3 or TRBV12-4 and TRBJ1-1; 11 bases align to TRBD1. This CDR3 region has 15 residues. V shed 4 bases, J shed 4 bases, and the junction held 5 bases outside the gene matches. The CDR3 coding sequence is TGTGCCAGCAGTTCGGACAGGGGGCCGGTCACTGAAGCTTTCTTT. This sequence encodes CASSSDRGPVTEAFF.

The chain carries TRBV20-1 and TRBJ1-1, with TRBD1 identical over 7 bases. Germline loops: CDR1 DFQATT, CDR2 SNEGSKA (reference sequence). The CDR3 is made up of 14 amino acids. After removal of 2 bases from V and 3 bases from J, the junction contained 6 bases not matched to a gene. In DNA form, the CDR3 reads TGCAGTGCTAGAAGTGGGCAGGGGGACACTGAAGCTTTCTTT. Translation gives CSARSGQGDTEAFF.

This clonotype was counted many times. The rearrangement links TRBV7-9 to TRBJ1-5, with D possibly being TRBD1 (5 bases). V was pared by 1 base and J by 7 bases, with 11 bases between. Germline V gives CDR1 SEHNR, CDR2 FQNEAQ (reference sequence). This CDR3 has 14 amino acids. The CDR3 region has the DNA TGTGCCAGCAGCTTAGGGGGGGTAGACCAGCCCCAGCATTTT. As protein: CASSLGGVDQPQHF.

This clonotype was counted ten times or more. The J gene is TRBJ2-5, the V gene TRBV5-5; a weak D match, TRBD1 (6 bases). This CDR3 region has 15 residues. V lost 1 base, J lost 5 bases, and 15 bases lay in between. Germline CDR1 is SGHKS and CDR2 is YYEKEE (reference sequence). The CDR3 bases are TGTGCCAGCAGCTTGTCTTGGGGGCTTGGGGAGACCCAGTACTTC. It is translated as CASSLSWGLGETQYF.

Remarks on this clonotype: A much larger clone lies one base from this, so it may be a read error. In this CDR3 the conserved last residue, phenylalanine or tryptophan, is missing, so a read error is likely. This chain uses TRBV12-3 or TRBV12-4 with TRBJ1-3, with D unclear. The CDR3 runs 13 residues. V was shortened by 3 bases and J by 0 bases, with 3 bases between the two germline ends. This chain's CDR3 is CASSFSSGNTIYV. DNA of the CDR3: TGTGCCAGCAGTTTCAGCTCTGGAAACACCATATATGTT.

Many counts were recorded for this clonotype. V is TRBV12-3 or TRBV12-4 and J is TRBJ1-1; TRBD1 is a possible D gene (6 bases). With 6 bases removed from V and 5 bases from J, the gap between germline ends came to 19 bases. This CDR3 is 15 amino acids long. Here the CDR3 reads CASSPNRVSITEAFF. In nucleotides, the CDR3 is TGTGCCAGCAGCCCGAACAGGGTCAGCATTACTGAAGCTTTCTTT.

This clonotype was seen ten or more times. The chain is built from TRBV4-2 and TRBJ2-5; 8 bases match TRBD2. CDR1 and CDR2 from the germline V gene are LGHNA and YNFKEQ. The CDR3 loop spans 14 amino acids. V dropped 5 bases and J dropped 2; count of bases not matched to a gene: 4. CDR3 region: CASSRAGEQETQYF. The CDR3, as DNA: TGTGCCAGCAGCAGAGCGGGGGAACAAGAGACCCAGTACTTC.

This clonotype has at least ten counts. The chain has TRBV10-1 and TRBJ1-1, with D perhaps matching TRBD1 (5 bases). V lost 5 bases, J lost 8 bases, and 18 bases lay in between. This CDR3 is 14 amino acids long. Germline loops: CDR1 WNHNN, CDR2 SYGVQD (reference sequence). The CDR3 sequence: CASSPGLSWEEAFF. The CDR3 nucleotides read TGCGCCAGCAGTCCGGGGCTCTCGTGGGAGGAAGCTTTCTTT.

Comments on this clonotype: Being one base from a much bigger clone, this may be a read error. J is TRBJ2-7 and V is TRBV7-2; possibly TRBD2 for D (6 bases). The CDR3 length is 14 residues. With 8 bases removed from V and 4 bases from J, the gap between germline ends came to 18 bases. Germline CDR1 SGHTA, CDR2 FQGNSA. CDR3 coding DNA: TGTGCCAGCTTTGTATGGCGGGGTCATTACGAGCAGTACTTC. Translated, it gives CASFVWRGHYEQYF.

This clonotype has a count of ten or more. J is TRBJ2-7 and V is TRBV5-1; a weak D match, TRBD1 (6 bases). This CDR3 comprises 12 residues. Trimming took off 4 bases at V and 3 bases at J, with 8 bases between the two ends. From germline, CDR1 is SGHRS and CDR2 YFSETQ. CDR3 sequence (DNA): TGCGCCAGCAGCATACAGGGCTACGAGCAGTACTTC. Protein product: CASSIQGYEQYF. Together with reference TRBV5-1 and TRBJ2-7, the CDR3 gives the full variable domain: KAGVTQTPRYLIKTRGQQVTLSCSPISGHRSVSWYQQTPGQGLQFLFEYFSETQRNKGNFPGRFSGRQFSNSRSEMNVSTLELGDSALYLCASSIQGYEQYFGPGTRLTVT.

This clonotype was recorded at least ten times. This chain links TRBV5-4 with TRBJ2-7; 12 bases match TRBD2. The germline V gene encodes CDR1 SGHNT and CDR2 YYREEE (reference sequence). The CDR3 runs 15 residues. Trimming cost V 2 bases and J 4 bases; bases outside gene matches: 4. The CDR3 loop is CASSFRTSGTYEQYF. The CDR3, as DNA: TGTGCCAGCAGCTTCCGGACTAGCGGGACGTACGAGCAGTACTTC.